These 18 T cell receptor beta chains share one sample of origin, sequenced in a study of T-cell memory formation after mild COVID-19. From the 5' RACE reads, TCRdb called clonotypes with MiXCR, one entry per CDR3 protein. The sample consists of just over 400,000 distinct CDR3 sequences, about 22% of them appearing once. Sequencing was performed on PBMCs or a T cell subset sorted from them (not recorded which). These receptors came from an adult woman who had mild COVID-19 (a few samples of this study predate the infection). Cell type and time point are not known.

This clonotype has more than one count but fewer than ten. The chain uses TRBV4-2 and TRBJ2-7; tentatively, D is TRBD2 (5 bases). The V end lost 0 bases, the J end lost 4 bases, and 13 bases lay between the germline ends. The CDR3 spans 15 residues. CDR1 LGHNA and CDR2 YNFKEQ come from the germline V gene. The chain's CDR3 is CASSQEGLIGYEQYF. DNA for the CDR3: TGTGCCAGCAGCCAAGAAGGACTCATAGGGTACGAGCAGTACTTC.

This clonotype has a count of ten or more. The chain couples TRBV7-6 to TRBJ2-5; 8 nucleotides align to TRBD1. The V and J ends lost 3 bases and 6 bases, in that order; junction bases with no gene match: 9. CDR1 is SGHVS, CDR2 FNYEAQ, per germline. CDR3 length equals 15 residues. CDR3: CASSFGGQAQKTQYF. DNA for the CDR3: TGTGCCAGCAGCTTTGGGGGACAGGCCCAGAAGACCCAGTACTTC. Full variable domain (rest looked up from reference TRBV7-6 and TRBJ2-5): GAGVSQSPRYKVTKRGQDVALRCDPISGHVSLYWYRQALGQGPEFLTYFNYEAQQDKSGLPNDRFSAERPEGSISTLTIQRTEQRDSAMYRCASSFGGQAQKTQYFGPGTRLLVL.

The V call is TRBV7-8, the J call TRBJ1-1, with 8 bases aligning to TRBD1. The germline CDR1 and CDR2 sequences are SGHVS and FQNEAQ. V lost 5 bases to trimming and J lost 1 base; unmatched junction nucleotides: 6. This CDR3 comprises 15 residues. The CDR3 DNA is TGTGCCAGCAGCATAACCGGACAGGGGAACACTGAAGCTTTCTTT. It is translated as CASSITGQGNTEAFF.

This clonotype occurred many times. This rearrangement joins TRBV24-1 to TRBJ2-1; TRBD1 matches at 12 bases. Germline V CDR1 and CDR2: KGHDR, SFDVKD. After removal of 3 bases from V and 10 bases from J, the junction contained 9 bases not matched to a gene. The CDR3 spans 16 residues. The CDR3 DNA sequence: TGTGCCACCAGTGATCTCCCGGGACAGGGGGCTGGAGAGCAGTTCTTC. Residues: CATSDLPGQGAGEQFF.

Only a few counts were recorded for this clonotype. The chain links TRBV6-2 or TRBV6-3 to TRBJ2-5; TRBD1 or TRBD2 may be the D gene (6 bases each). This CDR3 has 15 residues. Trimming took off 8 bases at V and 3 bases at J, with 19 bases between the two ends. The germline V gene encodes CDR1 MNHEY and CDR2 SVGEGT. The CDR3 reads CASRGRSPWKETQYF. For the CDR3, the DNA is TGTGCCAGCCGGGGGCGGTCCCCTTGGAAAGAGACCCAGTACTTC.

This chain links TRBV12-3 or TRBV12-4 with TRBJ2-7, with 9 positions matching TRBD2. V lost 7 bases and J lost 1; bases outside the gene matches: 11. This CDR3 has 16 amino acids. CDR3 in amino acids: CASTPTRLAESYEQYF. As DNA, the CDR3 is TGTGCCAGCACCCCCACTCGACTAGCGGAGTCCTACGAGCAGTACTTC.

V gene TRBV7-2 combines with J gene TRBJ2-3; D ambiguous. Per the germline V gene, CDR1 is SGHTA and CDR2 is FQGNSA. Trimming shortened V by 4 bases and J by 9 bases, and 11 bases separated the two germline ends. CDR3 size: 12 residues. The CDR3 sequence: CASSYNGFTQYF. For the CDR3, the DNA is TGTGCCAGCAGCTATAATGGGTTCACGCAGTATTTT. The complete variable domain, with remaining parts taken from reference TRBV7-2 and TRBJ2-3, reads GAGVSQSPSNKVTEKGKDVELRCDPISGHTALYWYRQSLGQGLEFLIYFQGNSAPDKSGLPSDRFSAERTGGSVSTLTIQRTQQEDSAVYLCASSYNGFTQYFGPGTRLTVL.

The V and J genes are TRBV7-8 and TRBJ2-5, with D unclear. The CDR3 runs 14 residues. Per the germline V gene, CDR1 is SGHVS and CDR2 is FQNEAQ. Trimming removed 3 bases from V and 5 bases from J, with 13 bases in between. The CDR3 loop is CASSFPGRRETQYF. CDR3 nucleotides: TGTGCCAGCAGCTTCCCTGGACGGCGGGAGACCCAGTACTTC.

CDR3 DNA sequence: TGCAGCGTTGAAGGGGAAGCAGGGCTTAACTATGGCTACACCTTC. As protein: CSVEGEAGLNYGYTF. The chain joins TRBV29-1 to TRBJ1-2; the D gene is possibly TRBD1 (5 bases). V lost 1 base to trimming and J lost 1 base, with 13 bases between them. The germline gives CDR1 SQVTM, CDR2 ANQGSEA. The CDR3 is 15 residues long.

CDR3 nucleotide sequence: TGTGCCAGCAGTTTATCCCGGAGGGAGTATAGCTCCTACGAGCAGTACTTC. This encodes CASSLSRREYSSYEQYF. The chain employs TRBV12-3 or TRBV12-4 and TRBJ2-7; the D gene is possibly TRBD2 (6 bases). The V end was cut by 2 bases, the J end by 0 bases, with 17 bases between. The CDR3 has 17 residues.

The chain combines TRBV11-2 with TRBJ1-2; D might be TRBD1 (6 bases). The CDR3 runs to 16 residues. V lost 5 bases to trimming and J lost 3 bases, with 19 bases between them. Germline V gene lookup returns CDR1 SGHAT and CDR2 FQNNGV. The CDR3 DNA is TGTGCCAGCAGCCTACAAGGACAGATCGGGGACTATGGCTACACCTTC. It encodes CASSLQGQIGDYGYTF.

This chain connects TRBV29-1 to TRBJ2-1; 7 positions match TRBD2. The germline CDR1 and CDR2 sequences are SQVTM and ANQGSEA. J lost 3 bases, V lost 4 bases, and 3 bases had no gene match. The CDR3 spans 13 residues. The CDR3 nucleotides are TGCAGCGTTGGCCCGGGGGGCTACAATGAGCAGTTCTTC. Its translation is CSVGPGGYNEQFF.

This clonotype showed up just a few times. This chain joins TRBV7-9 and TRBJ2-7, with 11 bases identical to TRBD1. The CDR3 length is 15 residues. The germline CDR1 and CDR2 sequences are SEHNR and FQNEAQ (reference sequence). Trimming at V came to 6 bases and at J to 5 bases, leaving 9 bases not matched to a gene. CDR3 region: CASSRGQGASDEQYF. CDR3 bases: TGTGCCAGCAGTCGAGGACAGGGGGCCTCTGACGAGCAGTACTTC.

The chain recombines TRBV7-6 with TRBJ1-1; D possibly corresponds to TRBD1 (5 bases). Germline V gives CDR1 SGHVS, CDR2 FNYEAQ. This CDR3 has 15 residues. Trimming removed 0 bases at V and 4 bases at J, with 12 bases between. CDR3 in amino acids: CASSLARRGITEAFF. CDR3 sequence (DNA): TGTGCCAGCAGCTTAGCGCGGCGGGGGATCACTGAAGCTTTCTTT.

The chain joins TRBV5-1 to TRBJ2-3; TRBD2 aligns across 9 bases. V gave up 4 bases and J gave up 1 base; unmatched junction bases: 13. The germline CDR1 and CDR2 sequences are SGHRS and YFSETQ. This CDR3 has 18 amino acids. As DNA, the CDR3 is TGCGCCAGCAGCCCCCTTGATAGTAGCGGGAGTGGCACAGATACGCAGTATTTT. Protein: CASSPLDSSGSGTDTQYF.

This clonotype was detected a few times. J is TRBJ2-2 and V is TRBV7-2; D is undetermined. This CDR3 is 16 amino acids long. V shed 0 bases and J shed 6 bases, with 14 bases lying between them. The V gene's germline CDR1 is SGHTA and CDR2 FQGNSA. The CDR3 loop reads CASSLAVSLIPGELFF. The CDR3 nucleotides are TGTGCCAGCAGCTTAGCGGTCAGTCTAATTCCCGGGGAGCTGTTTTTT.

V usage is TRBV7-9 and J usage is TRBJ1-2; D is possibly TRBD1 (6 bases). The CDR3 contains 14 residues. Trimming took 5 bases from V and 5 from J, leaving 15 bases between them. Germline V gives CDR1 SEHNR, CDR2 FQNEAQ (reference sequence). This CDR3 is CASSAGTPLYGYTF. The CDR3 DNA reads TGTGCCAGCAGCGCAGGGACACCGTTATATGGCTACACCTTC.

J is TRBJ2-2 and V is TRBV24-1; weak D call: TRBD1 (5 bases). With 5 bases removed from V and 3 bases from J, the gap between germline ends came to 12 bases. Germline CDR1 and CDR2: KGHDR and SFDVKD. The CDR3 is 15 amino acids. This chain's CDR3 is CATSVRDRDTGELFF. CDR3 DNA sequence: TGTGCCACCAGTGTCCGAGACAGAGACACCGGGGAGCTGTTTTTT.